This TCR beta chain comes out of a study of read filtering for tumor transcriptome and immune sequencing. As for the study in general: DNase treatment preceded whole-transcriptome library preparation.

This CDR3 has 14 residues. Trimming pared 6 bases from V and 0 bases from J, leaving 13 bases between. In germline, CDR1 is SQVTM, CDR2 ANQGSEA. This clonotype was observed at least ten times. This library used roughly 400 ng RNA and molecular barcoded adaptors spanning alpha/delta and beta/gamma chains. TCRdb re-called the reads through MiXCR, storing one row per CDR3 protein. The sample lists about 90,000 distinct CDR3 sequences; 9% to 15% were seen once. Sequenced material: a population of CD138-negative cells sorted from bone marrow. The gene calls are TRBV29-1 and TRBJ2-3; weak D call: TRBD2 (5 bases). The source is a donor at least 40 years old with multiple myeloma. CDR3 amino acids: CSVAVRTSTDTQYF. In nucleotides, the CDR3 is TGCAGCGTGGCCGTAAGGACTAGCACAGATACGCAGTATTTT.